Listed below are T cell receptor beta chains from one sample, sequenced in a study of blood T cell repertoires in COVID-19. TCRdb's copy holds only in-frame clones and misses some; the assay was immunoSEQ multiplex PCR. The sample consists of some 270,000 clones, around 88% of them appearing once. Input material: peripheral blood. All receptors derive from a woman older than 75 with COVID-19, enrolled during active disease. The CDR3 runs from the conserved cysteine through the conserved F or W. Each record gives: V gene, clone size, D gene, J gene, CDR3 protein, CDR3 DNA. The D gene is left open where the match is weak. Size is stated for part of the rows, as once, few or many counts, or as a class when the clone is expanded.

V gene: TRBV6-5; clone size: -; D gene: -; J gene: TRBJ1-4; CDR3 protein: CASSYTGMEKLFF; CDR3 DNA: TGTGCCAGCAGTTACACGGGGATGGAAAAACTGTTTTTT
V gene: TRBV2; clone size: -; D gene: TRBD2; J gene: TRBJ2-1; CDR3 protein: CASRDGGGGAHNEQFF; CDR3 DNA: TGTGCCAGCAGGGACGGCGGCGGGGGGGCCCACAATGAGCAGTTCTTC
V gene: TRBV7-8; clone size: -; D gene: -; J gene: TRBJ1-6; CDR3 protein: CASSLAGGSSPLHF; CDR3 DNA: TGTGCCAGCAGCTTAGCGGGGGGATCCTCACCCCTCCACTTT
V gene: TRBV18; clone size: -; D gene: TRBD2; J gene: TRBJ2-3; CDR3 protein: CASSRSASGGASTDTQYF; CDR3 DNA: TGTGCCAGCTCACGCTCTGCTAGCGGGGGGGCTAGCACAGATACGCAGTATTTT
V gene: TRBV5-1; clone size: -; D gene: TRBD1; J gene: TRBJ1-1; CDR3 protein: CASSFGGTGAEAFF; CDR3 DNA: TGCGCCAGCAGCTTCGGGGGGACAGGCGCTGAAGCTTTCTTT
V gene: TRBV7-9; clone size: -; D gene: -; J gene: TRBJ1-1; CDR3 protein: CASSSRRMNTEAFF; CDR3 DNA: TGTGCCAGCAGCTCAAGGAGGATGAACACTGAAGCTTTCTTT
V gene: TRBV7-3; clone size: -; D gene: TRBD2; J gene: TRBJ2-1; CDR3 protein: CASSPGGARNEQFF; CDR3 DNA: TGTGCCAGCAGCCCCGGGGGGGCGCGAAATGAGCAGTTCTTC
V gene: TRBV2; clone size: few; D gene: -; J gene: TRBJ1-5; CDR3 protein: CASRDYMADPTQPQHF; CDR3 DNA: TGTGCCAGCAGGGACTACATGGCAGACCCAACTCAGCCCCAGCATTTT
V gene: TRBV2; clone size: -; D gene: TRBD1; J gene: TRBJ1-2; CDR3 protein: CASNPGQGNYGYTF; CDR3 DNA: TGTGCCAGCAACCCGGGACAGGGAAACTATGGCTACACCTTC
V gene: TRBV9; clone size: -; D gene: -; J gene: TRBJ2-1; CDR3 protein: CASSVGGSGYNEQFF; CDR3 DNA: TGTGCCAGCAGCGTAGGAGGTAGCGGCTACAATGAGCAGTTCTTC
V gene: TRBV16; clone size: -; D gene: -; J gene: TRBJ1-1; CDR3 protein: CASSRNGGTEAFF; CDR3 DNA: TGTGCCAGCAGCCGTAATGGAGGGACTGAAGCTTTCTTT
V gene: TRBV6-6; clone size: -; D gene: -; J gene: TRBJ1-6; CDR3 protein: CASTHGGSEGSPLHF; CDR3 DNA: TGTGCCAGCACCCATGGGGGGTCGGAAGGTTCACCCCTCCACTTT
V gene: TRBV6-5; clone size: -; D gene: -; J gene: TRBJ1-5; CDR3 protein: CASSLRQGNQPQHF; CDR3 DNA: TGTGCCAGCAGTTTGAGACAGGGCAATCAGCCCCAGCATTTT
V gene: TRBV3-1/TRBV3-2; clone size: -; D gene: -; J gene: TRBJ1-1; CDR3 protein: CASSQVDISNTEAFF; CDR3 DNA: TGTGCCAGCAGCCAAGTTGACATCTCGAACACTGAAGCTTTCTTT
V gene: TRBV4-2; clone size: -; D gene: TRBD1; J gene: TRBJ1-4; CDR3 protein: CASSQARGRTNEKLFF; CDR3 DNA: TGTGCCAGCAGCCAAGCCAGGGGGCGTACTAATGAAAAACTGTTTTTT
V gene: TRBV18; clone size: -; D gene: -; J gene: TRBJ1-6; CDR3 protein: CASSSPGQMGNSPLHF; CDR3 DNA: TGTGCCAGCTCATCCCCCGGACAAATGGGTAATTCACCCCTCCACTTT
V gene: TRBV5-1; clone size: -; D gene: TRBD1; J gene: TRBJ1-2; CDR3 protein: CASSRGQGGNYGYTF; CDR3 DNA: TGCGCCAGCAGCCGTGGACAGGGGGGTAACTATGGCTACACCTTC
V gene: TRBV6-2/TRBV6-3; clone size: -; D gene: TRBD1; J gene: TRBJ1-5; CDR3 protein: CASSYPTGNNQPQHF; CDR3 DNA: TGTGCCAGCAGTTACCCGACAGGGAACAATCAGCCCCAGCATTTT
V gene: TRBV7-9; clone size: -; D gene: TRBD1; J gene: TRBJ1-2; CDR3 protein: CASSSRDRAPPVF; CDR3 DNA: TGTGCCAGCAGCTCCCGGGACAGGGCGCCTCCGGTCTTC
V gene: TRBV2; clone size: -; D gene: -; J gene: TRBJ2-2; CDR3 protein: CASRVNSVGQFPDRGAVF; CDR3 DNA: TGTGCCAGCAGAGTGAACAGCGTCGGGCAGTTCCCAGACCGGGGAGCTGTTTTT
V gene: TRBV7-8; clone size: -; D gene: -; J gene: TRBJ1-1; CDR3 protein: CASSLGQTNTEAFF; CDR3 DNA: TGTGCCAGCAGCTTAGGACAGACGAACACTGAAGCTTTCTTT
V gene: TRBV7-2; clone size: -; D gene: -; J gene: TRBJ2-3; CDR3 protein: CASSLVPFGGASSTDTQYF; CDR3 DNA: TGTGCCAGCAGCTTAGTTCCTTTCGGAGGGGCCAGTAGCACAGATACGCAGTATTTT
V gene: TRBV5-1; clone size: -; D gene: -; J gene: TRBJ1-2; CDR3 protein: CASSSGQGFVSGTF; CDR3 DNA: TGCGCCAGCAGCTCAGGGCAGGGGTTTGTGTCGGGCACCTTC
V gene: TRBV18; clone size: -; D gene: TRBD1; J gene: TRBJ1-3; CDR3 protein: CASSPQDRAGNTIYF; CDR3 DNA: TGTGCCAGCTCACCTCAGGACAGGGCTGGAAACACCATATATTTT
V gene: TRBV6-5; clone size: -; D gene: -; J gene: TRBJ2-7; CDR3 protein: CASTLEGMREQYF; CDR3 DNA: TGTGCCAGCACCCTGGAGGGGATGAGGGAGCAGTACTTC
V gene: TRBV6-4; clone size: -; D gene: -; J gene: TRBJ1-2; CDR3 protein: CASSERWDAPRGYGYTF; CDR3 DNA: TGTGCCAGCAGTGAAAGGTGGGACGCCCCGAGGGGGTATGGCTACACCTTC
V gene: TRBV29-1; clone size: -; D gene: -; J gene: TRBJ2-3; CDR3 protein: CSVGPGGGTDTQYF; CDR3 DNA: TGCAGCGTTGGGCCGGGGGGCGGCACAGATACGCAGTATTTT
V gene: TRBV13; clone size: -; D gene: TRBD1; J gene: TRBJ2-5; CDR3 protein: CASSLGQGAQETQYF; CDR3 DNA: TGTGCCAGCAGCTTAGGCCAGGGGGCACAAGAGACCCAGTACTTC
V gene: TRBV27; clone size: -; D gene: -; J gene: TRBJ2-7; CDR3 protein: CASSSSRSTYEQYF; CDR3 DNA: TGTGCCAGCAGTTCCAGTAGGAGTACCTACGAGCAGTACTTC
V gene: TRBV7-9; clone size: -; D gene: TRBD2; J gene: TRBJ2-3; CDR3 protein: CASSLGTSGLLWDTQYF; CDR3 DNA: TGTGCCAGCAGCCTTGGGACTAGCGGTTTGCTGTGGGATACGCAGTATTTT
V gene: TRBV28; clone size: -; D gene: -; J gene: TRBJ1-6; CDR3 protein: CASSLGLFNSPLHF; CDR3 DNA: TGTGCCAGCAGTCTCGGACTGTTTAATTCACCCCTCCACTTT
V gene: TRBV6-2/TRBV6-3; clone size: -; D gene: TRBD2; J gene: TRBJ2-5; CDR3 protein: CASSTGLAGTTQYF; CDR3 DNA: TGTGCCAGCAGTACAGGACTAGCGGGTACTACCCAGTACTTC
V gene: TRBV5-4; clone size: once; D gene: -; J gene: TRBJ1-5; CDR3 protein: CASSLGGPLSNQPQHF; CDR3 DNA: TGTGCCAGCAGCTTGGGGGGGCCACTTAGCAATCAGCCCCAGCATTTT
V gene: TRBV5-1; clone size: -; D gene: -; J gene: TRBJ1-1; CDR3 protein: CASSPLGVAGIGAEAFF; CDR3 DNA: TGCGCCAGCAGCCCCTTGGGTGTAGCAGGGATTGGAGCTGAAGCTTTCTTT
V gene: TRBV6-6; clone size: once; D gene: TRBD1; J gene: TRBJ1-2; CDR3 protein: CASMPRDRGIYGYTF; CDR3 DNA: TGTGCCAGCATGCCCCGGGACAGGGGGATTTATGGCTACACCTTC
V gene: TRBV13; clone size: few; D gene: -; J gene: TRBJ1-6; CDR3 protein: CASSPGDTDNSPLHF; CDR3 DNA: TGTGCCAGCAGCCCCGGGGACACTGATAATTCACCCCTCCACTTT
V gene: TRBV19; clone size: few; D gene: TRBD1; J gene: TRBJ1-6; CDR3 protein: CASSTKQGRNSPLHF; CDR3 DNA: TGTGCCAGTAGTACTAAACAGGGGAGGAATTCACCCCTCCACTTT
V gene: TRBV10-3; clone size: -; D gene: TRBD1; J gene: TRBJ2-5; CDR3 protein: CAIRGQTGEETQYF; CDR3 DNA: TGTGCCATCAGGGGACAGACAGGGGAAGAGACCCAGTACTTC
V gene: TRBV10-3; clone size: -; D gene: TRBD1; J gene: TRBJ2-1; CDR3 protein: CAAGRGTELYNEQFF; CDR3 DNA: TGTGCCGCCGGTCGTGGGACAGAACTTTACAATGAGCAGTTCTTC
V gene: TRBV11-1; clone size: -; D gene: -; J gene: TRBJ1-4; CDR3 protein: CASSFHGTNNEKLFF; CDR3 DNA: TGTGCCAGCAGCTTTCACGGGACTAACAATGAAAAACTGTTTTTT
V gene: TRBV28; clone size: many; D gene: TRBD1; J gene: TRBJ1-6; CDR3 protein: CASITSTGLSPLHF; CDR3 DNA: TGTGCCAGCATTACCTCGACAGGGCTCTCACCCCTCCACTTT
V gene: TRBV9; clone size: once; D gene: -; J gene: TRBJ2-7; CDR3 protein: CASSVQGTFYEQYF; CDR3 DNA: TGTGCCAGCAGCGTTCAGGGTACGTTCTACGAGCAGTACTTC
V gene: TRBV7-8; clone size: once; D gene: -; J gene: TRBJ1-1; CDR3 protein: CASSLVAGNTEAFF; CDR3 DNA: TGTGCCAGCAGCTTAGTGGCAGGGAACACTGAAGCTTTCTTT
V gene: TRBV28; clone size: -; D gene: TRBD1; J gene: TRBJ1-5; CDR3 protein: CASKEGAGNQPQHF; CDR3 DNA: TGTGCCAGCAAGGAGGGGGCGGGCAATCAGCCCCAGCATTTT
V gene: TRBV4-2; clone size: once; D gene: -; J gene: TRBJ1-3; CDR3 protein: CASSQDNRVGNTIYF; CDR3 DNA: TGTGCCAGCAGCCAGGATAACAGGGTTGGAAACACCATATATTTT